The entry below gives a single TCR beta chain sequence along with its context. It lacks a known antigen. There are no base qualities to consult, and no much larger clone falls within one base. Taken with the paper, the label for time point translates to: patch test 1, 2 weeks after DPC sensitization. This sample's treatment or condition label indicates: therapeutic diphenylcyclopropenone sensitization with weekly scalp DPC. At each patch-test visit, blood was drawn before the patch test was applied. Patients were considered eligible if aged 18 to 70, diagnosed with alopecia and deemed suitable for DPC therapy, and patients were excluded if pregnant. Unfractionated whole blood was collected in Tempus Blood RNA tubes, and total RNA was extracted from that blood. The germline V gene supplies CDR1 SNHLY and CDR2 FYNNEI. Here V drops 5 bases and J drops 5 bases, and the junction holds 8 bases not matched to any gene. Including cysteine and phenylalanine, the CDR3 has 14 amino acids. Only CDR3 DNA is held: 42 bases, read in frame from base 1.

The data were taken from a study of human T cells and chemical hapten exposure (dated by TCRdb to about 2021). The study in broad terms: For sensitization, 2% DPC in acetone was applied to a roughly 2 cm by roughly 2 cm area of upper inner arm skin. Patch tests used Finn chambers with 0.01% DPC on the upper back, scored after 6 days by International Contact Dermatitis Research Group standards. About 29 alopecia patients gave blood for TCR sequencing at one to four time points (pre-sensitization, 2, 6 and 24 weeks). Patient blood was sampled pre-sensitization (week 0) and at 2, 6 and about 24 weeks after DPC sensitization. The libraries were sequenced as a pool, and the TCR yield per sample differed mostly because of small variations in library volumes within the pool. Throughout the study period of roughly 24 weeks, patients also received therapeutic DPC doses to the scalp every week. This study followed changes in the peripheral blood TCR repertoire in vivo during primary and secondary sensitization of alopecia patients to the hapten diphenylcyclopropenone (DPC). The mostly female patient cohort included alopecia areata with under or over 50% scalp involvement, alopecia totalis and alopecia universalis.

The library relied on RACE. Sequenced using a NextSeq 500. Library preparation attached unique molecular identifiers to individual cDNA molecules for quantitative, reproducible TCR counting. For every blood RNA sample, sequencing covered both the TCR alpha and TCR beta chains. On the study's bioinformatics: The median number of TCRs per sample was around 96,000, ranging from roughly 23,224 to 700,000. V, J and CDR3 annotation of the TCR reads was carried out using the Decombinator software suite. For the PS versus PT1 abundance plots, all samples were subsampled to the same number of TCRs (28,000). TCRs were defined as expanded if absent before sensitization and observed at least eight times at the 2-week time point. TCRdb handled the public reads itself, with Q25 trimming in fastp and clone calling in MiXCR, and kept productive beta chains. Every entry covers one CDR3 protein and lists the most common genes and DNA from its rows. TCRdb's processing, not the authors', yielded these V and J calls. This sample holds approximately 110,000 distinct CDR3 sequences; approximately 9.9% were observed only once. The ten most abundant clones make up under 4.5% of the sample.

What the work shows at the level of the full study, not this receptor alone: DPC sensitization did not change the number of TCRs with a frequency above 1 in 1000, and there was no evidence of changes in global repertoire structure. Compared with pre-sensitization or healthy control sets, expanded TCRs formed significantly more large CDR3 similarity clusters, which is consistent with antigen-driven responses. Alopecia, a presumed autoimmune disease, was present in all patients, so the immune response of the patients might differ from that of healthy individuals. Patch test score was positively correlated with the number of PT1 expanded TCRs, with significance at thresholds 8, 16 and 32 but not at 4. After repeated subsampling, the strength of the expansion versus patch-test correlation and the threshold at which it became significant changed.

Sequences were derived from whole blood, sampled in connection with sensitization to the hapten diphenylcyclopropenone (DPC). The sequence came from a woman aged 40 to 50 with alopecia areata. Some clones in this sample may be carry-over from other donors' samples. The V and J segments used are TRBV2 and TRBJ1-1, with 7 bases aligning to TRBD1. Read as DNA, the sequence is TGTGCCAGCAGTAGACAGGGAGGTGGGACTGAAGCTTTCTTT. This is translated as CASSRQGGGTEAFF.